This paragraph reports one T cell receptor (beta chain). What it recognizes is unknown. This entry belongs to a study of T cell responses to AZD1222 COVID-19 vaccine. Study-wide points: Every sample of the repertoires postdated the peak T cell response.

Sequencing used immunoSEQ multiplex PCR; TCRdb keeps in-frame clones, though not all of them. This sample has 70,000 to 95,000 clones, with more than 70% found just once. Trimming pared 5 bases from V and 1 base from J, leaving 16 bases between. Germline CDR1 and CDR2: SGHRS and YFSETQ. The CDR3 contains 15 residues. This chain links TRBV5-1 with TRBJ2-7; D might be TRBD1 or TRBD2, each matching 5 bases. The sample consisted of peripheral blood, taken on day 0 of AZD1222 vaccination. This TCR was recovered from an adult in good health. CDR3 amino acids: CASSHAGTVSYEQYF. The DNA for the CDR3 is TGCGCCAGCAGTCACGCCGGGACGGTTTCCTACGAGCAGTACTTC.